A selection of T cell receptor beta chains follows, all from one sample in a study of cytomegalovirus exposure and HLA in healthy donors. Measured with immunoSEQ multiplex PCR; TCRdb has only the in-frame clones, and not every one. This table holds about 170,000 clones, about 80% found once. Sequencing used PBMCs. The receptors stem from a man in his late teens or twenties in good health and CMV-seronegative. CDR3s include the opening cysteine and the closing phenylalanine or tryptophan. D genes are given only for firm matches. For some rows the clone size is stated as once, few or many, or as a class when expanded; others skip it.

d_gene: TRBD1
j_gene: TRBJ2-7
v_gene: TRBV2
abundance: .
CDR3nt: TGTGCCAGCAAGAAGTCCGGGACAGGGACCTACGAGCAGTACTTC
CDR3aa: CASKKSGTGTYEQYF

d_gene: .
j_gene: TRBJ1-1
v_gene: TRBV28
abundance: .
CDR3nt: TGTGCCAGCAGACCCGGACAGAAGAACACTGAAGCTTTCTTT
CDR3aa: CASRPGQKNTEAFF

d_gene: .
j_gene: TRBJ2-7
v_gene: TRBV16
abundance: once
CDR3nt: TGTGCCAGCAGCCCACGGGACTCAAGCTCCTACGAGCAGTACTTC
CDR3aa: CASSPRDSSSYEQYF

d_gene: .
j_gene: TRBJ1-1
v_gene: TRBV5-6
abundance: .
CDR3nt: TGTGCCAGCAGCTTGGGGGGCCTGGGTAGGAACACTGAAGCTTTCTTT
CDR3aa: CASSLGGLGRNTEAFF

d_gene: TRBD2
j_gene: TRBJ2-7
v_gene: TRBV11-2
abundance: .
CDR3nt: TGTGCCAGCAGCTCTAGCGGTGGCTCCTACGAGCAGTACTTC
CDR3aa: CASSSSGGSYEQYF

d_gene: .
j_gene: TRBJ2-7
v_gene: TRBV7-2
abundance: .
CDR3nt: TGTGCCAGCAGCTTAGCGGAGAGATACGAGCAGTACTTC
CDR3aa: CASSLAERYEQYF

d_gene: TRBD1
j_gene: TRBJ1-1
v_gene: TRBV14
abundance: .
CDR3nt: TGTGCCAGCAGCCGACTGGACAGGGGGCTCACTGAAGCTTTCTTT
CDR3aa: CASSRLDRGLTEAFF

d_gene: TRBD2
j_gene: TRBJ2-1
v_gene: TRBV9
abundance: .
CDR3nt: TGTGCCAGCAGCGCCGCCGGGACTAACTTACGAGAGCAGTTCTTC
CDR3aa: CASSAAGTNLREQFF

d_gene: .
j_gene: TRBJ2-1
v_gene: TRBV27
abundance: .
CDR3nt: TGTGCCAGCAGTACGCCAGACAATGAGCAGTTCTTC
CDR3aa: CASSTPDNEQFF

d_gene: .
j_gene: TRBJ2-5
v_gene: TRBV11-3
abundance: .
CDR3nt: TGTGCCAGCAGCGGAGCACAGGGTATGGCGAGAGGCCAGTACTTC
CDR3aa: CASSGAQGMARGQYF

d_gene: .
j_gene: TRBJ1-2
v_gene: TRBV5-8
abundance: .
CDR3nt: TGTGCCAGCAGCGCCCTAGGGGCTCATTACACCTTC
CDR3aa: CASSALGAHYTF

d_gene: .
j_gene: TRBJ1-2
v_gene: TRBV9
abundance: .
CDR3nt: TGTGCCAGCAGCGTAGCTACGGGGGGTTGGGGCTACACCTTC
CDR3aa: CASSVATGGWGYTF

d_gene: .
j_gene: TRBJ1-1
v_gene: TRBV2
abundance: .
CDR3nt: TGTGCCAACCGGAGGGGCACTGAAGCTTTCTTT
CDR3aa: CANRRGTEAFF

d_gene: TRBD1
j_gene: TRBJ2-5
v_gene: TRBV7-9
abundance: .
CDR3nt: TGTGCCAGCAGCCTCGGGACAGAACGAGGCCAGTACTTC
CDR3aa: CASSLGTERGQYF

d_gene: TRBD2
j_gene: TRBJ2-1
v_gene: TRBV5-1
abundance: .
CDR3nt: TGCGCCAGCAGCTTGGAGGGGAGGGACCACAATGAGCAGTTCTTC
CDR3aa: CASSLEGRDHNEQFF

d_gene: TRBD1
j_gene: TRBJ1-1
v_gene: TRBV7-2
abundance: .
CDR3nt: TGTGCCAGCAGCCCCCAGACAGGGGGAACCACTGAAGCTTTCTTT
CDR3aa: CASSPQTGGTTEAFF

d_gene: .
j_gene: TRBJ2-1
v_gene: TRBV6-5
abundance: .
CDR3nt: TGTGCCAGCAGAGCCCCGAACAGCCCCGAGCAGTTCTTC
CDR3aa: CASRAPNSPEQFF

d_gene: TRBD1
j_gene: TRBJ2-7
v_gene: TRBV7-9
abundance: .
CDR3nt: TGTGCCAGCAGCCCGGGACAGGGTGTCTACGAGCAGTACTTC
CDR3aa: CASSPGQGVYEQYF

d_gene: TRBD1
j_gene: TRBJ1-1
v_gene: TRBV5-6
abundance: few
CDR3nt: TGTGCCACCTCCGGGACAGGGGCGTCCACTGAAGCTTTCTTT
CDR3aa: CATSGTGASTEAFF

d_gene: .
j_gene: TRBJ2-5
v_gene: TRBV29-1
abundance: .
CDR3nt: TGCAGCGTTGGCTATTCTAGGAGAGAAAGGGAGACCCAGTACTTC
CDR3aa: CSVGYSRRERETQYF

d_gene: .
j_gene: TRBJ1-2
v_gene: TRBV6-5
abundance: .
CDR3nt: TGTGCCAGCAGTTACGGACAGCTCAACGGCTACACCTTC
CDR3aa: CASSYGQLNGYTF

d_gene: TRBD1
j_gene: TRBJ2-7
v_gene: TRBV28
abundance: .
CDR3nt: TGTGCCAGCAGTTCGCTACGGACAGGGGGCGAGCAGTACTTC
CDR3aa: CASSSLRTGGEQYF

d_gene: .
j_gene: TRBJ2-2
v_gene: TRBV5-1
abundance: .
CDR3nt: TGCGCCAGCTCGGGTCTCCAGACGAACACCGGGGAGCTGTTTTTT
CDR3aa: CASSGLQTNTGELFF

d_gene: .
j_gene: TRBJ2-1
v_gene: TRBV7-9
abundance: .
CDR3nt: TGTGCCAGCAGCTCGTCCCGGGGGAGGAATGAGCAGTTCTTC
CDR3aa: CASSSSRGRNEQFF

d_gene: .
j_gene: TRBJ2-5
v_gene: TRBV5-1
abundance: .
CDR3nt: TGCGCCAGCAGCTTAGGGACTGCCGAGACCCAGTACTTC
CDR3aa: CASSLGTAETQYF

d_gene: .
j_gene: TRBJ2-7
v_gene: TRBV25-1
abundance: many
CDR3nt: TGTGCCAGCAGTGATATGTACGAGCAGTACTTC
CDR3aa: CASSDMYEQYF

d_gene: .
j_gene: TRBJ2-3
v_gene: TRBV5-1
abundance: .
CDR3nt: TGCGCCAGCAGCTTGCAGGGAGGAAGGGATACGCAGTATTTT
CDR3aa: CASSLQGGRDTQYF

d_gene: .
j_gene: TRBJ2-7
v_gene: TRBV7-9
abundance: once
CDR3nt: TGTGCCAGCCAGGATCCAACAGGTTACTACGAGCAGTACTTC
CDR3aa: CASQDPTGYYEQYF

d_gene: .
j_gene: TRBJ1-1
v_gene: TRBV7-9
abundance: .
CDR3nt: TGTGCCAGCATCGAACAGGTAACTGAAGCTTTCTTT
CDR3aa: CASIEQVTEAFF

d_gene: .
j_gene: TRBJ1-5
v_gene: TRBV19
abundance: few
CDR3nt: TGTGCCAGTAGTAGGACAGTCCTCAGCAATCAGCCCCAGCATTTT
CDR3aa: CASSRTVLSNQPQHF

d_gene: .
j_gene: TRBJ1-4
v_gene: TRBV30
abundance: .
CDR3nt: TGTGCCTGGAGTGCAGGGGTTGCAACTAATGAAAAACTGTTTTTT
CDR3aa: CAWSAGVATNEKLFF

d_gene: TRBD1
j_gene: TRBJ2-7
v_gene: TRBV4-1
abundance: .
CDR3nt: TGCGCCAGCAGCTTCCCGGGACAGGGTTTTGACGAGCAGTACTTC
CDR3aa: CASSFPGQGFDEQYF

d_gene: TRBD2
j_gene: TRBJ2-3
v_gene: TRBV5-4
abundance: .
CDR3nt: TGTGCCAGCAGCTGGGGACTAGCGGGGGCCCTATACACAGATACGCAGTATTTT
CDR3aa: CASSWGLAGALYTDTQYF

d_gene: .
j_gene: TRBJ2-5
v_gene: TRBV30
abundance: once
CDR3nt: TGTGCCTGGAGTGTACGGTCACTCCTCACCGAGACCCAGTACTTC
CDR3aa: CAWSVRSLLTETQYF

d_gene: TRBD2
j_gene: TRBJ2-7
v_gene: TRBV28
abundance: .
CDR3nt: TGTGCCAGCAGTTTTGGGACTAGCGGGACAGCCGAGCAGTACTTC
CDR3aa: CASSFGTSGTAEQYF

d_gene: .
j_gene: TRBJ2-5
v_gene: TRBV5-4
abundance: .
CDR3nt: TGTGCCAGCAGCCCTCGGACATCCCAAGAGACCCAGTACTTC
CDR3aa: CASSPRTSQETQYF

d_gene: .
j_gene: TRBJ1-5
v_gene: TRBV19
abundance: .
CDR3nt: TGTGCCAGTAATTGGCAGGCTAGCAATCAGCCCCAGCATTTT
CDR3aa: CASNWQASNQPQHF

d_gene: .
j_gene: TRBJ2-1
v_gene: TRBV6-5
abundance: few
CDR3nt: TGTGCCAGCACCCCTCCTTCCTACAATGAGCAGTTCTTC
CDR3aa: CASTPPSYNEQFF

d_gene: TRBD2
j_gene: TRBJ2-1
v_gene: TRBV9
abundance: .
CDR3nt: TGTGCCAGCAGCCCAACTAGCGGAAGTTACAATGAGCAGTTCTTC
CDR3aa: CASSPTSGSYNEQFF

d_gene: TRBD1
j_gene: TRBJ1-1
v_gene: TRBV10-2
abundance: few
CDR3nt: TGCGCCAGCAGGGCGGGGACAGGGGGCACTGAAGCTTTCTTT
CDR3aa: CASRAGTGGTEAFF

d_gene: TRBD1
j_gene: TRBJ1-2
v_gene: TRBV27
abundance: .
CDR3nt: TGTGCCAGCAGTTTACGGGACAGGGTTTTCTATGGCTACACCTTC
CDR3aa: CASSLRDRVFYGYTF

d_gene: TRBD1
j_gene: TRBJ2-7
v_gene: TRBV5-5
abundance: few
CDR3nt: TGTGCCAGCAGCTTGGCCGGAGGACAGGTAGGTTACGAGCAGTACTTC
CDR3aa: CASSLAGGQVGYEQYF

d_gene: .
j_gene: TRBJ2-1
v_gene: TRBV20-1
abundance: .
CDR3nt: TGCAGTGCTCGGTCTGTGCATGAGCAGTTCTTC
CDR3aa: CSARSVHEQFF

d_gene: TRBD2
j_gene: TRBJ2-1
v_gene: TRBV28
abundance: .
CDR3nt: TGTGCCAGCAGTCTTAGCGGGAACGTCGTCCATGAGCAGTTCTTC
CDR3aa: CASSLSGNVVHEQFF

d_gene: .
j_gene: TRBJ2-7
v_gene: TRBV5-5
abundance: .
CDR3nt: TGTGCCAGCAGCTTAGCAGGGCGGACCTACGAGCAGTACTTC
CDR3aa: CASSLAGRTYEQYF